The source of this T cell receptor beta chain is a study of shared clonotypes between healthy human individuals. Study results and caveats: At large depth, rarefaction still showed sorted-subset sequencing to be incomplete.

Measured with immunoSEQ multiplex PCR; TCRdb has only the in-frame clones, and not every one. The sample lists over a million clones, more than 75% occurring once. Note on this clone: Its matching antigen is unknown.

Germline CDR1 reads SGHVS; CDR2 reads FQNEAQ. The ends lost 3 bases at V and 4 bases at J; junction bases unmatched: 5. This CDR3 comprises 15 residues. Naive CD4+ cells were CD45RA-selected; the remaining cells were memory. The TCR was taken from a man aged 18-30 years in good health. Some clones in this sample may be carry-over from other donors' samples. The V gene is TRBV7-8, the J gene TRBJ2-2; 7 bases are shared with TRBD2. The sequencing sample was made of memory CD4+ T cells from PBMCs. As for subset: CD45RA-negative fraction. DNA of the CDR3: TGTGCCAGCAGCTTTAAATGGACTAGCACCGGGGAGCTGTTTTTT. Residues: CASSFKWTSTGELFF.